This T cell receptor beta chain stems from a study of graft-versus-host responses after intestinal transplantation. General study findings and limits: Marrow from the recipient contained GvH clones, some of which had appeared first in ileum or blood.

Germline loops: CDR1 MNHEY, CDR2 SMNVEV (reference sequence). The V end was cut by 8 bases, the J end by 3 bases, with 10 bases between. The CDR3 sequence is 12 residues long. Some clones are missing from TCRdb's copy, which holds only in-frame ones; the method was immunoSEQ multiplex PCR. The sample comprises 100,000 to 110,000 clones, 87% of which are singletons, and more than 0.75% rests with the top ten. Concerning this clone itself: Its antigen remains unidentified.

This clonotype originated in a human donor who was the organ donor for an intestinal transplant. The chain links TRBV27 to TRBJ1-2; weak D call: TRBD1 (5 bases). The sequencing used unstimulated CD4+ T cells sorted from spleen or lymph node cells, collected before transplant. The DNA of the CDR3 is TGTGCCAGCGCAGGGTCATACTATGGCTACACCTTC. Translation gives CASAGSYYGYTF.